This T cell receptor beta chain was profiled in a study of T-cell memory formation after mild COVID-19. One entry per CDR3 protein, called by TCRdb with MiXCR from the 5' RACE reads. Of around 500,000 distinct CDR3 sequences in the sample, 18% were seen once. CDR3 length equals 14 residues. From germline, CDR1 is LGHNA and CDR2 YSLEER. V lost 0 bases and J 6 bases, leaving 12 bases between the germline ends. Sequenced material: PBMCs or a T cell subset sorted from them (not recorded which). The V and J genes are TRBV4-3 and TRBJ2-7; D ambiguous. This TCR derives from an adult woman who had mild COVID-19 (a few samples of this study predate the infection). Cell type and time point are not known. CDR3 protein: CASSQDWEMGEQYF. The CDR3 DNA follows: TGCGCCAGCAGCCAAGATTGGGAAATGGGCGAGCAGTACTTC.